This T cell receptor (beta chain) was sequenced during a study of shared clonotypes between healthy human individuals. Remarks on this clone: This specimen includes other DNA sequences encoding the same CDR3.

All donors were healthy HIV-negative adults lacking recent acute infections or vaccinations. Donors comprised only Caucasian adults living in Nashville, Tennessee. Method: immunoSEQ multiplex PCR; TCRdb's copy keeps in-frame clones and lacks some. The sample gives just over 2,000,000 clones, 85% to 95% of which show up once; more than 0.1% is in the top ten. Sequenced sample: naive CD4+ T cells sorted from blood. Subset defined: CD45RA+ positively selected. The receptor was isolated from a man younger than 30 in good health.

For the CDR3, the DNA is TGTGCCAGCAGAGCCGGGGGAAGCTCCTACGAGCAGTACTTC. This translates into CASRAGGSSYEQYF. This chain links TRBV6-5 with TRBJ2-7; maybe TRBD2 (6 bases). CDR1 and CDR2 (germline): MNHEY, SVGAGI. The CDR3 extends over 14 amino acids. Trimming shortened V by 6 bases and J by 0 bases, and 12 bases separated the two germline ends.